These T cell receptor beta chains were read from a single sample in a study of T-cell memory formation after mild COVID-19. TCRdb reanalysed the 5' RACE reads using MiXCR and keeps one entry per CDR3 protein. The profile covers about 350,000 distinct CDR3 sequences, with about 13% appearing a single time and approximately 22% taken by the ten largest. The sequenced sample consisted of PBMCs or a T cell subset sorted from them (not recorded which). The receptor set was obtained from a man aged 18 to 29 who had mild COVID-19 (a few samples of this study predate the infection). Cell type and time point are not known. Both conserved end residues are part of each CDR3. Each record gives: D gene, V gene, clone size, J gene, CDR3 DNA, CDR3 protein. A D gene is named only where the DNA matches it firmly. Not every row has a clone size; where given, it reads once, few, many or a size class.

NA,TRBV6-2/TRBV6-3,NA,TRBJ1-2,TGTGCCAGCAGCTCCACAGGGACCTATGGCTACACCTTC,CASSSTGTYGYTF
NA,TRBV28,few,TRBJ2-3,TGTGCCAGCAGAAAAGAGGAAAGTACGCAGTATTTT,CASRKEESTQYF
TRBD1,TRBV11-1,few,TRBJ2-2,TGTGCCAGCAGCCGGACAGGGGTATGGAACACCGGGGAGCTGTTTTTT,CASSRTGVWNTGELFF
NA,TRBV5-1,NA,TRBJ1-5,TGCGCCAGCAGCTTGGGGCATAGCAATCAGCCCCAGCATTTT,CASSLGHSNQPQHF
TRBD1,TRBV6-5,NA,TRBJ1-1,TGTGCCAGCACCTTAGACCCAACAGGGGGTCGGTCTTTCTTT,CASTLDPTGGRSFF
NA,TRBV20-1,NA,TRBJ2-3,TGCAGTGCTAGGGTCCCGGGCCGTAGGCCCACAGATACGCAGTATTTT,CSARVPGRRPTDTQYF
NA,TRBV6-5,many,TRBJ1-1,TGTGCCAGCAGTGATCACAGGGCCTCGAACACTGAAGCTTTCTTT,CASSDHRASNTEAFF
NA,TRBV18,many,TRBJ1-5,TGTGCCAGCTCACCGGGGGGGGGTGCCGATCAGCCCCAGCATTTT,CASSPGGGADQPQHF
NA,TRBV14,NA,TRBJ1-6,TGTGCCAGCAGCCTAGGGACGAACCATTCACCCCTCCACTTT,CASSLGTNHSPLHF
TRBD2,TRBV4-1,NA,TRBJ2-2,TGCGCCAGCAGCCGAAGGGAGCGGGGGACTATCGGGGAGCTGTTTTTT,CASSRRERGTIGELFF